The T cell receptor (beta chain) under discussion was sequenced for a study of blood T cell repertoires in COVID-19. On the study more broadly: PBMCs, B-cell-depleted T cells, or T cells provided the cDNA or gDNA that made up the material.

Trimming took 6 bases from V and 6 from J; bases not matched to a gene: 7. Germline V gives CDR1 MNHNY, CDR2 SVGAGI (reference sequence). The CDR3 loop spans 14 amino acids. Profiled with immunoSEQ multiplex PCR; TCRdb holds only in-frame clones, not every one. The table has about 60,000 clones, about 83% seen once. The sample comprised peripheral blood. This sequence originates from a human donor in a cohort sampled during active COVID-19. This chain joins TRBV6-6 and TRBJ2-1, with 8 bases aligning to TRBD1. CDR3 DNA sequence: TGTGCCAGCAGAAACGGACAGGGCGGCAATGAGCAGTTCTTC. This codes for CASRNGQGGNEQFF.